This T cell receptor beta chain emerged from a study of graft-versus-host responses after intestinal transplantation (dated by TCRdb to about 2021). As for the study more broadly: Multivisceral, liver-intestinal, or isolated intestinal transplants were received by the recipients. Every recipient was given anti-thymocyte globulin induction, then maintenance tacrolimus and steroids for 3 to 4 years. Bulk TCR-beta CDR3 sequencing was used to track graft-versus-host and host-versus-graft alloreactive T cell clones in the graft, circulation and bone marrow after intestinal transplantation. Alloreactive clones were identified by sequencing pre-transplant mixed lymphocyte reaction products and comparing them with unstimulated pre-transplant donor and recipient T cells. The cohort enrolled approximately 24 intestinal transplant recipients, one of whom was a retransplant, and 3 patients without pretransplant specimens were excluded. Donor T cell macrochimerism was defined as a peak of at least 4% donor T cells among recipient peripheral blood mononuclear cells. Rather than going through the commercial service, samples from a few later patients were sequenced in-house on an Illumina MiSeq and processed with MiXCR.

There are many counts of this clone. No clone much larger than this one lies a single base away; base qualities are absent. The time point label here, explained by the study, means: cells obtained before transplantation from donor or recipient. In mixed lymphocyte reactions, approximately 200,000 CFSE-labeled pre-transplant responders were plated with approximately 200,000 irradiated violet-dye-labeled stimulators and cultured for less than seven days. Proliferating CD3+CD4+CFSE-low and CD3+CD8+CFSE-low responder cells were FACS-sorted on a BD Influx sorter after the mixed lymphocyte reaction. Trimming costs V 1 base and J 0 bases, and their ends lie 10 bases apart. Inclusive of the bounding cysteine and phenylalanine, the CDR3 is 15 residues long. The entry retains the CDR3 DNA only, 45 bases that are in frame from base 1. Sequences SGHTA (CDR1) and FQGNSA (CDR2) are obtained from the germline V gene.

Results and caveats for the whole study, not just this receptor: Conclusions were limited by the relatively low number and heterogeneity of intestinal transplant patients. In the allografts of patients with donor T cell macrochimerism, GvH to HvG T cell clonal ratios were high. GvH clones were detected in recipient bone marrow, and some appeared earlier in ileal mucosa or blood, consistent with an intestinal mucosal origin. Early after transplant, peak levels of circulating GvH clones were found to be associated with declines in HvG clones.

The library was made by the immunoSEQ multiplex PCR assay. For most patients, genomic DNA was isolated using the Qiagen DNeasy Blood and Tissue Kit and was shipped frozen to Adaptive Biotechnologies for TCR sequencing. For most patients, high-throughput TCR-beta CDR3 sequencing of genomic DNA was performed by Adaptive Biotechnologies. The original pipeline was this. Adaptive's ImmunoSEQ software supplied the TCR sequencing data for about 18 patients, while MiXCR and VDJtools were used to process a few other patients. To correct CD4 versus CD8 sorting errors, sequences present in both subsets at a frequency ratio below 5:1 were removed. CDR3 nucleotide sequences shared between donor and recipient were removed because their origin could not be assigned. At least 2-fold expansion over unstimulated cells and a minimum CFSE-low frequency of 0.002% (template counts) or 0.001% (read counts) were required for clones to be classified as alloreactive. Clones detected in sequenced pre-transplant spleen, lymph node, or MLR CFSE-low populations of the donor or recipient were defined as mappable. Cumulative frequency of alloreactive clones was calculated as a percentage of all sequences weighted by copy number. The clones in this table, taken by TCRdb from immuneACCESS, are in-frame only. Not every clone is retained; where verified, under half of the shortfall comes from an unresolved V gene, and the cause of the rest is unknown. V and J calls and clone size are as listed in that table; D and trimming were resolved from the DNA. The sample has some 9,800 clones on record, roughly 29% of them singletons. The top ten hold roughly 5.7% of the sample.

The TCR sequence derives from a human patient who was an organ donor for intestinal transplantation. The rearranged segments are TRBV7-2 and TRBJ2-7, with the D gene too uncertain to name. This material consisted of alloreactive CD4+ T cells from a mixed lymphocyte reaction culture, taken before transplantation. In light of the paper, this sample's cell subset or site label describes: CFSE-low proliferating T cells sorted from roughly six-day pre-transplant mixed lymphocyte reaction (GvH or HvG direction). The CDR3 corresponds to CASSLGLLSSYEQYF. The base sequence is TGTGCCAGCAGCTTAGGACTCCTGAGCTCCTACGAGCAGTACTTC.